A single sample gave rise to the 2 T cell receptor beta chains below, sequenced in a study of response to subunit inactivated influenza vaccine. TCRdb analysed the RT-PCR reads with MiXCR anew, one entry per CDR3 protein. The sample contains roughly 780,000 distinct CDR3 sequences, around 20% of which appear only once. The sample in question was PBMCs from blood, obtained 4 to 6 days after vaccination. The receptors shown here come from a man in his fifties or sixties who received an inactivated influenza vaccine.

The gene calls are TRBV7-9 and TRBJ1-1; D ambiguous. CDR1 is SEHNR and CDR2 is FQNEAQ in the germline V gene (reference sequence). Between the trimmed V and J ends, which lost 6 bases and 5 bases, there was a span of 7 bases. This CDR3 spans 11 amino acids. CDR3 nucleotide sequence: TGTGCCAGCAGGCTTAGGACTGAAGCTTTCTTT. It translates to CASRLRTEAFF.

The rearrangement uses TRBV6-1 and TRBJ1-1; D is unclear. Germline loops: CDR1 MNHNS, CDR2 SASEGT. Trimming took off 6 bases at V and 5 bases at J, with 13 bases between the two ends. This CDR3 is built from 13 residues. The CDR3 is CASRSKVGTEAFF. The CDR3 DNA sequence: TGTGCCAGCAGAAGTAAGGTGGGAACTGAAGCTTTCTTT.